This T cell receptor beta chain comes out of a study of regulatory T cells in long-lasting Graves disease. Study-wide results and limits: A greater number of public clonotypes (approximately 2,500) was shared by persistent patients than by new patients (over 900).

Remarks on this clonotype: Its antigen is undetermined.

The germline V gene has CDR1 SGHRS and CDR2 YFSETQ. The V gene lost 5 bases and the J gene lost 0 bases, with 17 bases spanning the gap. The CDR3 spans 16 residues. Construction of the TCR beta libraries employed iRepertoire HTBI primers in conjunction with Arm-PCR of CDR3 regions. TCRdb reprocessed the multiplex PCR reads via MiXCR and lists one record per CDR3 protein. In the table there are a few hundred thousand distinct CDR3 sequences, 21% of which are singletons. The time point was: persistent/refractory GD, antithyroid drugs over 5 years with positive TRAb. RNA from PBMCs was the source of the TCR library.

The specimen was peripheral blood mononuclear cells (PBMCs), collected when the disease was refractory, from a patient treated with antithyroid drugs. The TCR was taken from a female donor with Graves disease. This chain links TRBV5-1 with TRBJ1-1; no reliable D call. DNA for the CDR3: TGCGCCAGCAGACCCGGACGTCAGAGTTTGAACACTGAAGCTTTCTTT. Residues: CASRPGRQSLNTEAFF.